The 26 T cell receptor beta chains in this list originate from one sample, sequenced in a study of blood T cell repertoires in COVID-19. TCRdb keeps only in-frame clones here, not all; method: immunoSEQ multiplex PCR. The sample shows approximately 280,000 clones, nearly 90% of them seen only once. Sequenced: PBMCs or T cells enriched from blood (not recorded which). These receptors originate from a woman aged 18 to 35 with acute COVID-19.

The chain couples TRBV27 to TRBJ1-2, with D possibly TRBD1 on 5 matching bases. Germline loops: CDR1 MNHEY, CDR2 SMNVEV (reference sequence). The CDR3 extends over 15 amino acids. Deletions cut 0 bases from V and 2 bases from J, with 10 bases between. The CDR3 nucleotides are TGTGCCAGCAGTTTATCGGAGGGACCGAACTATGGCTACACCTTC. This gives the protein CASSLSEGPNYGYTF.

The rearrangement links TRBV7-8 to TRBJ2-7; TRBD2 might be the D (7 bases). Per germline, CDR1 SGHVS and CDR2 FQNEAQ. V gave up 7 bases and J gave up 3 bases, with 19 bases separating them. The CDR3 runs to 15 residues. The CDR3 here is CASIFLGGGHYEQYF. CDR3 sequence (DNA): TGTGCCAGCATCTTTTTGGGCGGGGGACACTACGAGCAGTACTTC. Together with reference TRBV7-8 and TRBJ2-7, the CDR3 gives the full variable domain: GAGVSQSPRYKVAKRGQDVALRCDPISGHVSLFWYQQALGQGPEFLTYFQNEAQLDKSGLPSDRFFAERPEGSVSTLKIQRTQQEDSAVYLCASIFLGGGHYEQYFGPGTRLTVT.

J is TRBJ1-5 and V is TRBV16; D remains ambiguous. CDR3 length: 12 amino acids. Trimming removed 4 bases from V and 7 bases from J, with 8 bases in between. CDR1 is KGHSY, CDR2 FQNENV, per germline. The CDR3 region has the DNA TGTGCCAGCAGCCCGAGGGAGCAGCCCCAGCATTTT. It specifies CASSPREQPQHF. Full variable domain (missing parts from reference TRBV16 and TRBJ1-5): GEEVAQTPKHLVRGEGQKAKLYCAPIKGHSYVFWYQQVLKNEFKFLISFQNENVFDETGMPKERFSAKCLPNSPCSLEIQATKLEDSAVYFCASSPREQPQHFGDGTRLSIL.

The rearrangement joins TRBV30 to TRBJ2-1; 12 nucleotides align to TRBD2. The CDR3 is 14 residues long. Trimming at V came to 5 bases and at J to 8 bases, leaving 7 bases not matched to a gene. Germline CDR1 GTSNPN, CDR2 SVGIG (reference sequence). CDR3 protein: CAWATSGRTHEQFF. The CDR3 DNA reads TGTGCCTGGGCGACTAGCGGGAGAACCCATGAGCAGTTCTTC.

The rearrangement links TRBV7-9 to TRBJ1-1, with D uncertain. From germline, CDR1 is SEHNR and CDR2 FQNEAQ (reference sequence). V shed 5 bases and J shed 3 bases, with 7 bases lying between them. The CDR3 contains 12 residues. Written as DNA, the CDR3 is TGTGCCAGCAGCCCCTTTGACACTGAAGCTTTCTTT. The encoded protein is CASSPFDTEAFF.

The V call is TRBV5-1, the J call TRBJ1-3, with D tentatively TRBD1 (5 bases). Deletions cut 10 bases from V and 0 bases from J, with 23 bases between. CDR3 length equals 17 residues. Germline CDR1 reads SGHRS; CDR2 reads YFSETQ. As DNA, the CDR3 is TGCGCCTTCCGAAAGACCGGACGGGGGAGCTCTGGAAACACCATATATTTT. Its protein is CAFRKTGRGSSGNTIYF.

The CDR3 DNA reads TGCAGTGCTACGGCAGGGGCCGAGCAGTACTTC. It specifies CSATAGAEQYF. V usage is TRBV20-1 and J usage is TRBJ2-7, with D perhaps matching TRBD1 (6 bases). Germline CDR1 DFQATT, CDR2 SNEGSKA (reference sequence). V lost 4 bases and J 6 bases, leaving 10 bases between the germline ends. This CDR3 region has 11 residues.

The genes are TRBV14 and TRBJ2-1; D ambiguous. V lost 1 base and J lost 2, with 9 bases in between. Germline V gene lookup returns CDR1 SGHDN and CDR2 FVKESK. The CDR3 covers 15 residues. This CDR3 is CASSQVLDPYNEQFF. Here the CDR3 DNA reads TGTGCCAGCAGCCAAGTGCTAGACCCCTACAATGAGCAGTTCTTC.

The J gene is TRBJ2-2, the V gene TRBV12-3 or TRBV12-4, with D possibly matching TRBD2 (7 bases). Trimming removed 7 bases from V and 10 bases from J, with 16 bases in between. The CDR3 consists of 13 residues. In DNA, the CDR3 is TGTGCCAGCAAAAGGGGGGGTGGCTCGGAGCTGTTTTTT. The encoded protein is CASKRGGGSELFF.

The chain is built from TRBV7-6 and TRBJ2-1; TRBD2 aligns across 7 bases. The V gene's germline CDR1 is SGHVS and CDR2 FNYEAQ. With V trimmed by 2 bases and J by 3 bases, 10 bases remained unmatched. The CDR3 totals 17 residues. This CDR3 reads CASSLFFTSSGYNEQFF. CDR3 DNA: TGTGCCAGCAGCTTATTCTTCACGTCTAGCGGCTACAATGAGCAGTTCTTC.

The gene calls are TRBV20-1 and TRBJ2-3; D call uncertain. Trimming left V 3 bases short and J 4 bases short, with 14 bases between. This CDR3 is 14 amino acids long. Germline-derived CDR1 and CDR2 are DFQATT and SNEGSKA (reference sequence). In nucleotides, the CDR3 is TGCAGTGCTAGTGTCGTGCGGATCGCAGATACGCAGTATTTT. Protein: CSASVVRIADTQYF.

The chain employs TRBV19 and TRBJ2-5, with D maybe TRBD1 (6 bases). Trimming cost V 4 bases and J 2 bases, with 17 bases left between them. The CDR3 is 16 residues long. Per the germline V gene, CDR1 is LNHDA and CDR2 is SQIVND (reference sequence). The CDR3 loop reads CASSSNGRGSQETQYF. The CDR3 bases are TGTGCCAGTAGTAGTAACGGCAGGGGATCACAAGAGACCCAGTACTTC.

The rearrangement joins TRBV11-3 to TRBJ2-5; a weak D match, TRBD2 (5 bases). The CDR3 consists of 18 residues. Trimming removed 2 bases from V and 2 bases from J, with 21 bases in between. Germline V gene data show CDR1 as SGHNT and CDR2 as YENEEA. The CDR3 here is CASSLNPPGKREQETQYF. In DNA form, the CDR3 reads TGTGCCAGCAGCTTAAACCCTCCGGGAAAAAGGGAGCAAGAGACCCAGTACTTC.

The chain couples TRBV11-3 to TRBJ2-1; 7 nucleotides align to TRBD1. Germline V gives CDR1 SGHNT, CDR2 YENEEA. The V segment lost 8 bases and the J segment 6 bases; nucleotides outside the gene matches: 10. This CDR3 has 14 residues. The CDR3 reads CASGTSTGFNEQFF. The CDR3, as DNA: TGTGCCAGCGGCACCTCGACAGGGTTCAATGAGCAGTTCTTC.

This clone was detected only a few times. This chain links TRBV19 with TRBJ1-5, with D maybe TRBD1 (6 bases). Trimming pared 2 bases from V and 1 base from J, leaving 15 bases between. CDR3 size: 17 residues. CDR1 and CDR2 (germline): LNHDA, SQIVND (reference sequence). The DNA for the CDR3 is TGTGCCAGTAGTATAACGCAGGGGCGGATAAGCAATCAGCCCCAGCATTTT. Its translation is CASSITQGRISNQPQHF.

This sequence joins TRBV5-1 and TRBJ2-7; no definite D call. Germline V CDR1 and CDR2: SGHRS, YFSETQ. V shed 0 bases and J shed 2 bases, with 12 bases lying between them. The CDR3 runs to 15 residues. CDR3 nucleotides: TGCGCCAGCAGCTTGGATGCAGGCCTCCCCTACGAGCAGTACTTC. Translating gives CASSLDAGLPYEQYF.

This sequence joins TRBV18 and TRBJ2-7; TRBD2 aligns across 13 bases. Germline CDR1 KGHSH, CDR2 LQKENI. CDR3 length: 15 amino acids. V shed 5 bases and J 5 bases; nucleotides not matched to a gene: 6. CDR3: CASSSRLAGGDEQYF. CDR3 bases: TGTGCCAGCTCATCCCGACTAGCGGGAGGTGACGAGCAGTACTTC.

The V and J genes are TRBV7-3 and TRBJ2-1; the D is unclear. The V and J ends lost 1 base and 7 bases respectively, with 5 bases between them. The CDR3 length is 12 residues. CDR1 and CDR2 from the germline V gene are SGHTA and FQGTGA. This chain's CDR3 is CASSLNLNEQFF. In DNA, the CDR3 is TGTGCCAGCAGCTTAAATCTTAATGAGCAGTTCTTC. The variable domain in full, with the rest retrieved from reference TRBV7-3 and TRBJ2-1, is GAGVSQTPSNKVTEKGKYVELRCDPISGHTALYWYRQSLGQGPEFLIYFQGTGAADDSGLPNDRFFAVRPEGSVSTLKIQRTERGDSAVYLCASSLNLNEQFFGPGTRLTVL.

The chain joins TRBV2 to TRBJ2-7; TRBD1 matches 7 bases. The V gene's germline CDR1 is SNHLY and CDR2 FYNNEI. The CDR3 consists of 15 residues. V lost 7 bases and J lost 2; bases outside the gene matches: 11. The CDR3 DNA reads TGTGCCAGCATGGGAGCTTCGACAGGGCCCTACGAGCAGTACTTC. Amino acids: CASMGASTGPYEQYF.

The chain employs TRBV28 and TRBJ1-4; TRBD1 agrees at 9 bases. V lost 5 bases, J lost 8 bases, and 9 bases stayed unmatched. The V gene's germline CDR1 is MDHEN and CDR2 SYDVKM. CDR3 size: 15 residues. CDR3 in DNA: TGTGCCAGCAGTCCACGGGACAGGGAGCTCGAAAAACTGTTTTTT. This translates into CASSPRDRELEKLFF.

This clone was detected a few times. The rearrangement uses TRBV5-4 and TRBJ2-3; no reliable D call. The CDR3 totals 13 residues. Germline CDR1 and CDR2: SGHNT and YYREEE (reference sequence). V shed 2 bases and J shed 2 bases, with 6 bases lying between them. CDR3 sequence reads: CASSFSLTDTQYF. The CDR3 DNA is TGTGCCAGCAGCTTCTCACTCACAGATACGCAGTATTTT.

The V and J genes are TRBV18 and TRBJ1-5, with 11 bases identical to TRBD1. In germline, CDR1 is KGHSH, CDR2 LQKENI. The length of the CDR3 is 14 residues. Germline trimming cut 8 bases from V and 4 bases from J; bases unmatched to any gene: 4. CDR3 nucleotides: TGTGCCAGCGCTGGACAGGGGGCAAATCAGCCCCAGCATTTT. Translation gives CASAGQGANQPQHF.

The rearrangement joins TRBV6-5 to TRBJ1-1; D remains unclear. The V end was cut by 7 bases, the J end by 0 bases, with 15 bases between. This CDR3 is built from 15 residues. Germline V lookup: CDR1 MNHEY, CDR2 SVGAGI. The chain's CDR3 is CASTPGGNVNTEAFF. The CDR3 DNA is TGTGCCAGCACCCCCGGCGGAAACGTGAACACTGAAGCTTTCTTT.

The chain links TRBV6-5 to TRBJ2-1; weak D call: TRBD2 (6 bases). The CDR3 is made up of 14 amino acids. CDR1 is MNHEY, CDR2 SVGAGI, per germline. Trimming removed 8 bases at V and 3 bases at J, with 14 bases between. The CDR3 reads CASVRVGLYNEQFF. The CDR3 region has the DNA TGTGCCAGCGTCAGGGTGGGACTCTACAATGAGCAGTTCTTC.

This chain joins TRBV30 and TRBJ2-2, with no clear D. Germline values: CDR1 GTSNPN, CDR2 SVGIG (reference sequence). The CDR3 has 13 amino acids. V was trimmed by 0 bases and J by 2 bases, leaving 4 bases between them. The CDR3 DNA is TGTGCCTGGAGTGTGGCAAACACCGGGGAGCTGTTTTTT. Translated, it gives CAWSVANTGELFF.

A single count supports this clone. The CDR3 reads CASSITPGGVRETQYF. Written as DNA, the CDR3 is TGTGCCAGCAGCATCACCCCTGGGGGGGTCAGGGAGACCCAGTACTTC. This sequence joins TRBV3-1 (or the pseudogene TRBV3-2) and TRBJ2-5, with 7 bases that match TRBD2. The CDR3 is made up of 16 amino acids. Germline V gene data show CDR1 as LGHDT and CDR2 as YNNKEL (reference sequence). The V gene end was trimmed by 5 bases and the J gene end by 5 bases; junction bases not matched to a gene: 14.